What follows is one TCR beta chain and its context. Original processing notes: Reference gene primer amplification gave nucleated cell count estimates. This table comes from immunoSEQ multiplex PCR, and its TCRdb copy is limited to in-frame clones, with some not included. V, J and clone size were drawn from that table, and D and trimming were deduced from the DNA. The sample includes 150,000 to 200,000 clones, around 83% seen only once; the top ten take around 0.99%. This entry comes from a study of blood T cell repertoires in COVID-19. Study-wide context: Material from acute and convalescent COVID-19 was sourced from the United States, Italy and Spain. Nucleic acid was either cDNA or gDNA, and it came from T cells, B-cell-depleted T cells, or PBMCs.

Germline trimming cut 5 bases from V and 8 bases from J; bases unmatched to any gene: 4. The CDR3 is 15 amino acids. Germline V gene lookup returns CDR1 MRHNA and CDR2 SNTAGT. The V and J genes are TRBV6-4 and TRBJ2-1, with 15 bases aligning to TRBD2. Material for sequencing was peripheral blood. This clonotype was sampled from a man between 18 and 29 years old with acute or convalescent COVID-19. The CDR3 spells CASSRTSGGVDEQFF. CDR3 nucleotides: TGTGCCAGCAGTAGGACTAGCGGGGGGGTAGATGAGCAGTTCTTC.